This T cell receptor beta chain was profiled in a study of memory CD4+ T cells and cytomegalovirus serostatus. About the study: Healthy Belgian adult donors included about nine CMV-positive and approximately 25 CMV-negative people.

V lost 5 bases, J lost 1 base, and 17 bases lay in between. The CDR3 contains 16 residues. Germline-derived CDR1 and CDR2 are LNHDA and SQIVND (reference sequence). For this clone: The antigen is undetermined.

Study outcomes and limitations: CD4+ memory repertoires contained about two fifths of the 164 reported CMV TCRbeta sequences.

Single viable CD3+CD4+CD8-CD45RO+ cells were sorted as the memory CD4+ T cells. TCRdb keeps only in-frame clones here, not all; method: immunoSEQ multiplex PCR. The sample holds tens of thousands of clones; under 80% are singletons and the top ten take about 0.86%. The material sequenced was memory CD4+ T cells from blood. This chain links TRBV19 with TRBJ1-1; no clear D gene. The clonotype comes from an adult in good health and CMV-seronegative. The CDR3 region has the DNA TGTGCCAGTAGTGGTGGGCGGGGATTAGGGAACACTGAAGCTTTCTTT. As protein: CASSGGRGLGNTEAFF.